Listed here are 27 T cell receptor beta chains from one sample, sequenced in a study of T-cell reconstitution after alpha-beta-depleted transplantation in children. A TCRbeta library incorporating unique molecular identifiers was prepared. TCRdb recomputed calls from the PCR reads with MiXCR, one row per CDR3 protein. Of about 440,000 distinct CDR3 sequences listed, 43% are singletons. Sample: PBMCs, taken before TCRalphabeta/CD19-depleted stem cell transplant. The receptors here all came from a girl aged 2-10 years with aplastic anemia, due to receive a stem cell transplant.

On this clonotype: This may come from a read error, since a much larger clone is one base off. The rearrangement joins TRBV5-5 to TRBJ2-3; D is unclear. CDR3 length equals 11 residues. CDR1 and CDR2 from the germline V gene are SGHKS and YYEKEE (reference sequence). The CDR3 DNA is TGTGCCAGCAGCCCCGAGGATACGAAGTATTTT. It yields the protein CASSPEDTKYF. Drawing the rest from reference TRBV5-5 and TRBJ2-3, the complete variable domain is DAGVTQSPTHLIKTRGQQVTLRCSPISGHKSVSWYQQVLGQGPQFIFQYYEKEERGRGNFPDRFSARQFPNYSSELNVNALLLGDSALYLCASSPEDTKYFGPGTRLTVL.

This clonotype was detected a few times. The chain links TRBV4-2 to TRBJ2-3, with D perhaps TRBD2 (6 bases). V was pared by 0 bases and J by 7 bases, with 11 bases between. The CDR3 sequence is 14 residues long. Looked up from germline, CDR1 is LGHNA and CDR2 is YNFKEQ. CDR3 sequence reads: CASSQDPGSYTQYF. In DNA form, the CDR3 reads TGTGCCAGCAGCCAAGATCCCGGGAGTTATACGCAGTATTTT.

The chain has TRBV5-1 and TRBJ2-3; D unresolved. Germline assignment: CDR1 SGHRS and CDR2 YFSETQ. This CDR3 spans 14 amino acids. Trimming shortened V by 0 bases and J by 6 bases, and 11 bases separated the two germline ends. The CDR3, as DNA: TGCGCCAGCAGCTTGGAGCTGTTCCCGGATACGCAGTATTTT. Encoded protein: CASSLELFPDTQYF.

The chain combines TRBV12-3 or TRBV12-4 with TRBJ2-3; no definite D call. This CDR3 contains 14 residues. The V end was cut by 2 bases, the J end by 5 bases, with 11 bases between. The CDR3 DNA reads TGTGCCAGCAGTTTATCCATTTGGGAAGATACGCAGTATTTT. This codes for CASSLSIWEDTQYF.

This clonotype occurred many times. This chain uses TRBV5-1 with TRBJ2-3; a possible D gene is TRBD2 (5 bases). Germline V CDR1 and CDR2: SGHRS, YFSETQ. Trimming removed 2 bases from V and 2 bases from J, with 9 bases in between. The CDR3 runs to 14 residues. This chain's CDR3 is CASSFAGNTDTQYF. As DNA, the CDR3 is TGCGCCAGCAGCTTTGCCGGGAACACAGATACGCAGTATTTT.

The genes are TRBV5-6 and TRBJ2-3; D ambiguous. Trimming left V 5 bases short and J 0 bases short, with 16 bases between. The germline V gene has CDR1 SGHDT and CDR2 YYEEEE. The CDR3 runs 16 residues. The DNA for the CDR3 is TGTGCCAGCAGTTCTATACCGGGTCCTAGCACAGATACGCAGTATTTT. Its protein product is CASSSIPGPSTDTQYF.

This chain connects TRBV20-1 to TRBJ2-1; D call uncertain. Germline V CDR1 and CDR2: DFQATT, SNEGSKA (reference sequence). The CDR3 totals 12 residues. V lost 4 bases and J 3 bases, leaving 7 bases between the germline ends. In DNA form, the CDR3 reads TGCAGTGCTATGGCCGACTACAATGAGCAGTTCTTC. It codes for CSAMADYNEQFF.

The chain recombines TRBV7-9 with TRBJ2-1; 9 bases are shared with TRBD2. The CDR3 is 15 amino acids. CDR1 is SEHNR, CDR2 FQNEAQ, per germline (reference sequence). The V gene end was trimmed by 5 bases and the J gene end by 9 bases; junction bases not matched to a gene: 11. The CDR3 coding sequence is TGTGCCAGCAGCCTAGGGGGGGCTAGCGGGATTGAGCAGTTCTTC. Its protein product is CASSLGGASGIEQFF.

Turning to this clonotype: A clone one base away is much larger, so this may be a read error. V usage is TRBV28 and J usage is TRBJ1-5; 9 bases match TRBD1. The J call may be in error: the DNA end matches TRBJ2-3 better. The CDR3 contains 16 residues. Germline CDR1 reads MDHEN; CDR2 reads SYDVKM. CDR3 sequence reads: CASSFDRGGRNQPQYF. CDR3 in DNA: TGTGCCAGCAGTTTCGACAGGGGGGGACGCAATCAGCCCCAGTATTTT.

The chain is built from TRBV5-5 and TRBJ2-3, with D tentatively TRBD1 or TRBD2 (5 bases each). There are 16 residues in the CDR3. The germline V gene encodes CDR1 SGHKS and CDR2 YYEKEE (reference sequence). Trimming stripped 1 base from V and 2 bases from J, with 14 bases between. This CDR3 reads CASSLPKGTHTDTQYF. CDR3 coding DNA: TGTGCCAGCAGCTTGCCGAAGGGGACCCACACAGATACGCAGTATTTT.

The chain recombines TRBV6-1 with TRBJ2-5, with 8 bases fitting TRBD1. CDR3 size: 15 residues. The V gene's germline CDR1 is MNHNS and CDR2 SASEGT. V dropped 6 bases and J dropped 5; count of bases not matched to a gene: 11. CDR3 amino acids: CASRRTGRLGETQYF. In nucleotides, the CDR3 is TGTGCCAGCAGGCGGACAGGGCGCCTAGGTGAGACCCAGTACTTC.

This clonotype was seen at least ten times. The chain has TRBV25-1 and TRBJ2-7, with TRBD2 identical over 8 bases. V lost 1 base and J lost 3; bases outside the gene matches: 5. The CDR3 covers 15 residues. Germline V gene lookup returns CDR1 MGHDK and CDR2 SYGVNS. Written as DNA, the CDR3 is TGTGCCAGCAGTGAATCATGGACTAGCAGCTACGAGCAGTACTTC. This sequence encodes CASSESWTSSYEQYF.

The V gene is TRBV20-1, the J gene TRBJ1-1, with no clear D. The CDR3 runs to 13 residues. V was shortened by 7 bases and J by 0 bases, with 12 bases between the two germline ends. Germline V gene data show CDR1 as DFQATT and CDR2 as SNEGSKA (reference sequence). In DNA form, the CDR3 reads TGCAGTGTTCGGTCGGGTATGAACACTGAAGCTTTCTTT. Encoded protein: CSVRSGMNTEAFF.

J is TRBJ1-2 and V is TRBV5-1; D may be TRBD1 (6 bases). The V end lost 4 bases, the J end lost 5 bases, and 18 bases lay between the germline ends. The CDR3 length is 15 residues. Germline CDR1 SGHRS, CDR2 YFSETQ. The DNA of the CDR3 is TGCGCCAGCAGCCTACGGGGGGCGCGGATTTATGGCTACACCTTC. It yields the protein CASSLRGARIYGYTF.

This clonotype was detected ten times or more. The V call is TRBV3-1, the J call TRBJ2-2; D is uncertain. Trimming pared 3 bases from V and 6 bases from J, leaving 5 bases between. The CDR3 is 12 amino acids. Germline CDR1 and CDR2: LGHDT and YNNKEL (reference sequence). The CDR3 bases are TGTGCCAGCAGCCATGACCCCGGGGAGCTGTTTTTT. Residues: CASSHDPGELFF.

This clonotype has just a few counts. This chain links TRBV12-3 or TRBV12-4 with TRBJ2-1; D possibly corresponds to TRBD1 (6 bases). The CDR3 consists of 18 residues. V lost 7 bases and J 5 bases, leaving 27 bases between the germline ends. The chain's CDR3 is CASTPRPLGTLTHNEQFF. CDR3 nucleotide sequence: TGTGCCAGCACTCCTCGACCCCTCGGGACACTAACTCACAATGAGCAGTTCTTC.

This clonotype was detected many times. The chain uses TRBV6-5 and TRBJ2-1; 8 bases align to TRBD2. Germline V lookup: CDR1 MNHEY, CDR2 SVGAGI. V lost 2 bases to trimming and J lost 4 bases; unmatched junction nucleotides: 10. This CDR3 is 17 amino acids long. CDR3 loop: CASSYPGSGTGYNEQFF. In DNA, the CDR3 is TGTGCCAGCAGTTACCCTGGTAGCGGGACTGGATACAATGAGCAGTTCTTC.

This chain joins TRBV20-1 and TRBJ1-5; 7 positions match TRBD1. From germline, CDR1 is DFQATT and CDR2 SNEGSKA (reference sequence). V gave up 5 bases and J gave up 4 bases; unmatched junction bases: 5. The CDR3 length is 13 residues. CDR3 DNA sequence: TGCAGTGCTTCCGGACAGGCGAATCAGCCCCAGCATTTT. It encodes CSASGQANQPQHF.

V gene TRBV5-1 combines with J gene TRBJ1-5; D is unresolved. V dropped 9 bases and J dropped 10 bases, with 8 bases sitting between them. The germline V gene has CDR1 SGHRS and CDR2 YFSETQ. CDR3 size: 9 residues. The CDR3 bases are TGCGCCACCCTAGGACCCCAGCATTTT. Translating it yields CATLGPQHF.

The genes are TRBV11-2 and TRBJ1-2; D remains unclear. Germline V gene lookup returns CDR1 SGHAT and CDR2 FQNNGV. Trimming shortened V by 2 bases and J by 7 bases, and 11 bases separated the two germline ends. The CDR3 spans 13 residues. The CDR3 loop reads CASSLSSGVGYTF. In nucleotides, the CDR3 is TGTGCCAGCAGCTTATCGTCCGGAGTTGGCTACACCTTC.

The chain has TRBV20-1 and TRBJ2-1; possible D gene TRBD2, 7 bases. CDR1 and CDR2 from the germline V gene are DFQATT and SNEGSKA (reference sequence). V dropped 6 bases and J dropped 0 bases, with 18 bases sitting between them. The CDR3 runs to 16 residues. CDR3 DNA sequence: TGCAGTGCGAACAAAAAGGGGGGGCGCTCCTACAATGAGCAGTTCTTC. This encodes CSANKKGGRSYNEQFF.

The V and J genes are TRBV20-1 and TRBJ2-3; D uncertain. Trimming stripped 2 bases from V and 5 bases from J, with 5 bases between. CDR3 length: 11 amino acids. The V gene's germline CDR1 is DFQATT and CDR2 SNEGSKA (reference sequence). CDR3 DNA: TGCAGTGCTAGAAGGGAAGATACGCAGTATTTT. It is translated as CSARREDTQYF.

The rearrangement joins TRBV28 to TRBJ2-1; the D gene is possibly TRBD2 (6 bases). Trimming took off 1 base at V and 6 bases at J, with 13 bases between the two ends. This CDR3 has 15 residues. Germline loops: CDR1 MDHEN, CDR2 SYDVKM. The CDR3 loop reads CASSLSGGAANEQFF. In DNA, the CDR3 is TGTGCCAGCAGTTTATCGGGCGGGGCCGCCAATGAGCAGTTCTTC.

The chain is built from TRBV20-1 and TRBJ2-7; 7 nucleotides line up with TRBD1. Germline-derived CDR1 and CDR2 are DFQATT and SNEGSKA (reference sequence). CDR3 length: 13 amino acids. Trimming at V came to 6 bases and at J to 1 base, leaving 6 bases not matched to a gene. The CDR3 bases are TGCAGTGCCCTGACAGGGCCTTCCTACGAGCAGTACTTC. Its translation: CSALTGPSYEQYF.

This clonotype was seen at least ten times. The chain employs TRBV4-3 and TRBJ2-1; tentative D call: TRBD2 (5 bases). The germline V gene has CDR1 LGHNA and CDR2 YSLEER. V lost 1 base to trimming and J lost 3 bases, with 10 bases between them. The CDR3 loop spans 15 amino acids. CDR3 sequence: CASSQAASNYNEQFF. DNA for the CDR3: TGCGCCAGCAGCCAAGCGGCTAGCAACTACAATGAGCAGTTCTTC.

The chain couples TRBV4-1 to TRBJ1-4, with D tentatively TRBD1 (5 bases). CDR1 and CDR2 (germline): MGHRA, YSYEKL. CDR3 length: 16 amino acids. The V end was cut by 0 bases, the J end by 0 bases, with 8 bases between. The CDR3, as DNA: TGCGCCAGCAGCCAAGATGGAGGGGCAACTAATGAAAAACTGTTTTTT. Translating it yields CASSQDGGATNEKLFF.

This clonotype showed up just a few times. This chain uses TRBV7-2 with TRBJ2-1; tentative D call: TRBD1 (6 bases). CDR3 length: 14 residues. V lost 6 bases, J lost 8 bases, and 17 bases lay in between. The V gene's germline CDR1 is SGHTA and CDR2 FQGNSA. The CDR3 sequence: CASREMGANYEQFF. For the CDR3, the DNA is TGTGCCAGCAGGGAGATGGGGGCGAACTATGAGCAGTTCTTC.